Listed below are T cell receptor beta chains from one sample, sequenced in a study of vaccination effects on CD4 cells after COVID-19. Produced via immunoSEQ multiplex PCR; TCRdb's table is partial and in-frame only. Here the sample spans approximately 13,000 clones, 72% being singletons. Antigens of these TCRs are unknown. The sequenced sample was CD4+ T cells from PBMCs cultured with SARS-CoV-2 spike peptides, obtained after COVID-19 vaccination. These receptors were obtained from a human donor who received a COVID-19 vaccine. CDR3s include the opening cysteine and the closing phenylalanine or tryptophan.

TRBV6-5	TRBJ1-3	CASTPGQGQNTIYF
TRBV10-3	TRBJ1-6	CAISEKGQNNSPLHF
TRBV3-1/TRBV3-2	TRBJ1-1	CASRYGQKNTEAFF
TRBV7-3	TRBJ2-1	CASSLGGPRDEQFF
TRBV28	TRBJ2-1	CASSLTAGGNEQFF
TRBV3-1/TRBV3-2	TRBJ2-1	CASSQVLSGPYNEQFF
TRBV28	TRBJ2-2	CASSLNSGRAGELFF
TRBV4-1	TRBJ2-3	CASSQPPLGTQYF
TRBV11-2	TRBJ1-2	CASSFGTVYGYTF
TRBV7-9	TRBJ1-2	CASSLDRLSLASGYTF
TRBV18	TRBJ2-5	CASSPSSTGTQETQYF
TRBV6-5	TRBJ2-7	CASRIEGQGGYEQYF
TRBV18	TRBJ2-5	CASSPMETQYF
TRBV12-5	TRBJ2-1	CASGLPSGTGGDEQFF
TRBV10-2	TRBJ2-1	CASSGLAGGLENEQFF
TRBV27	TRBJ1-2	CASSQGRPNYGYTF
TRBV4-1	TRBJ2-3	CASSSLAGGNTDTQYF
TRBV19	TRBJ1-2	CASSPRTGPIYGYTF
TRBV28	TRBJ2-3	CASATSGDGTQYF
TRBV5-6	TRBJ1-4	CASSLRNNEKLFF
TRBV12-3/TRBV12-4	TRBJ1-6	CASGTAHNSPLHF
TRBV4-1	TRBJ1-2	CASSQPDSDYYGYTF
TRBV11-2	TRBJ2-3	CASSSQRDTQYF
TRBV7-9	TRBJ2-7	CASSFPGQGVSYEQYF
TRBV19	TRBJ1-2	CASKRGATRYGYTF
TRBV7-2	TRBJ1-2	CASSLDGGAVYGYTF
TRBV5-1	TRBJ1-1	CASSSGQPNTEAFF
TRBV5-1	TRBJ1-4	CASSSRGQGRNEKLFF
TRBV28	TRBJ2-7	CASTRGRLEQYF
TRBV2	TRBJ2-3	CASSEALAGVPRTDTQYF
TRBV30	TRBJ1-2	CAWTPRTGIGYTF
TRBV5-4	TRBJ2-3	CASSVSGGSTDTQYF
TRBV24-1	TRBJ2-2	CATSGKQGNTGELFF
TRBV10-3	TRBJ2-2	CAISEAGLGGTGELFF
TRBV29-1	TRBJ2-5	CSVNWANQETQYF
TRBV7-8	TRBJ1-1	CASSLAEYTEAFF
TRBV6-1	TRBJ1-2	CASSDGGVYGYTF
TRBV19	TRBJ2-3	CASNRVAGGPDTQYF
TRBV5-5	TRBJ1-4	CASSFGDRKNEKLFF
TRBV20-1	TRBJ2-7	CSASPGAHLYEQYF